Listed below are T cell receptor beta chains from one sample, sequenced in a study of T cells in Graves' hyperthyroidism and ophthalmopathy. TCRdb itself ran the multiplex PCR reads through MiXCR, one entry per CDR3 protein. This table holds 800,000 or so distinct CDR3 sequences, approximately 40% found once. Sequenced input: blood. The receptors stem from a man younger than 30 with Graves' hyperthyroidism. Both conserved end residues are part of each CDR3. The order of the fields is V gene, clone size, D gene, J gene, CDR3 protein, CDR3 DNA. A D gene is named only where the DNA matches it firmly. Some rows mark clone size as missing; the rest say once, few, many or name a class of expanded clone.

v_gene: TRBV5-1
abundance: -
d_gene: -
j_gene: TRBJ1-2
CDR3aa: CASSLVPGEYGYTF
CDR3nt: TGCGCCAGCAGCTTGGTTCCAGGGGAATATGGCTACACCTTC

v_gene: TRBV10-3
abundance: once
d_gene: -
j_gene: TRBJ2-7
CDR3aa: CASTDGDYEQYF
CDR3nt: TGTGCCAGCACGGACGGTGACTACGAGCAGTACTTC

v_gene: TRBV12-3/TRBV12-4
abundance: few
d_gene: -
j_gene: TRBJ2-2
CDR3aa: CASSLQTGTGELFF
CDR3nt: TGTGCCAGCAGCCTACAGACGGGAACCGGGGAGCTGTTTTTT

v_gene: TRBV29-1
abundance: many
d_gene: -
j_gene: TRBJ1-1
CDR3aa: CSADETEAFF
CDR3nt: TGCAGCGCTGACGAAACTGAAGCTTTCTTT

v_gene: TRBV25-1
abundance: -
d_gene: -
j_gene: TRBJ1-6
CDR3aa: CASSLGHSYNSPLHF
CDR3nt: TGTGCCAGCAGCTTGGGGCACTCCTATAATTCACCCCTCCACTTT

v_gene: TRBV11-2
abundance: once
d_gene: -
j_gene: TRBJ1-2
CDR3aa: CASSQVRGDYYGYTF
CDR3nt: TGCGCCAGCAGCCAAGTCCGGGGGGACTACTATGGCTACACCTTC

v_gene: TRBV29-1
abundance: many
d_gene: -
j_gene: TRBJ1-5
CDR3aa: CTLREDSNQPQHF
CDR3nt: TGCACCCTGAGGGAGGATAGCAATCAGCCCCAGCATTTT

v_gene: TRBV7-9
abundance: -
d_gene: -
j_gene: TRBJ1-2
CDR3aa: CASSLVGGYTF
CDR3nt: TGTGCCAGCAGTTTAGTCGGAGGCTACACCTTC

v_gene: TRBV4-3
abundance: few
d_gene: -
j_gene: TRBJ1-6
CDR3aa: CASSQGVGQNSPLHF
CDR3nt: TGCGCCAGCAGCCAAGGGGTAGGCCAAAACTCACCCCTCCACTTT

v_gene: TRBV6-5
abundance: -
d_gene: -
j_gene: TRBJ1-2
CDR3aa: CASGINREDGYTF
CDR3nt: TGTGCCAGCGGAATCAACAGGGAGGATGGCTACACCTTC